The rows below give T cell receptor beta chains drawn from one sample of a study of shared clonotypes between healthy human individuals. The protocol was immunoSEQ multiplex PCR, while the TCRdb copy is restricted to in-frame clones and leaves out a portion. The sample yields 1.6 million or so clones, about 96% seen once. The specimen sequenced was naive CD4+ T cells sorted from blood. The receptors derive from a man aged 25 to 45 in good health. The CDR3 runs from the conserved cysteine through the conserved F or W. Fields, in order: V gene, D gene, clone size, J gene, CDR3 protein, CDR3 DNA. A D gene is named only where the DNA matches it firmly. Size is omitted from some rows. Given values are once, few, many or a class for expanded clones.

V gene: TRBV5-4; D gene: NA; clone size: NA; J gene: TRBJ1-5; CDR3 protein: CASSLKGGSNQPQHF; CDR3 DNA: TGTGCCAGCAGCTTGAAAGGGGGTAGCAATCAGCCCCAGCATTTT
V gene: TRBV7-3; D gene: TRBD1; clone size: NA; J gene: TRBJ2-7; CDR3 protein: CASSAAQGAQQYF; CDR3 DNA: TGTGCCAGCAGCGCCGCCCAGGGGGCGCAGCAGTACTTC
V gene: TRBV7-9; D gene: TRBD1; clone size: NA; J gene: TRBJ1-4; CDR3 protein: CASSRDSNEKLFF; CDR3 DNA: TGTGCCAGCAGCCGGGACAGCAATGAAAAACTGTTTTTT
V gene: TRBV7-2; D gene: NA; clone size: NA; J gene: TRBJ2-7; CDR3 protein: CASSLSVGVYEQYF; CDR3 DNA: TGTGCCAGCAGCCTGTCCGTCGGGGTCTACGAGCAGTACTTC
V gene: TRBV6-6; D gene: TRBD1; clone size: once; J gene: TRBJ1-1; CDR3 protein: CASSYPRRGQTEAFF; CDR3 DNA: TGTGCCAGCAGTTACCCCAGAAGGGGGCAGACTGAAGCTTTCTTT
V gene: TRBV18; D gene: TRBD1; clone size: once; J gene: TRBJ2-2; CDR3 protein: CASSPAGQGTGELFF; CDR3 DNA: TGTGCCAGCTCACCAGCCGGACAGGGCACCGGGGAGCTGTTTTTT
V gene: TRBV19; D gene: TRBD1; clone size: NA; J gene: TRBJ2-7; CDR3 protein: CASSSRPPGQGSYEQYF; CDR3 DNA: TGTGCCAGTAGTTCTAGACCGCCGGGACAGGGCTCCTACGAGCAGTACTTC
V gene: TRBV4-1; D gene: NA; clone size: NA; J gene: TRBJ2-4; CDR3 protein: CASSQTRAVTDIQYF; CDR3 DNA: TGCGCCAGCAGCCAGACCAGGGCCGTAACAGACATTCAGTACTTC
V gene: TRBV5-3; D gene: TRBD2; clone size: NA; J gene: TRBJ2-1; CDR3 protein: CARSLVEEGTSGYNEQFF; CDR3 DNA: TGTGCCAGAAGCTTGGTGGAAGAGGGGACTAGCGGATACAATGAGCAGTTCTTC
V gene: TRBV7-8; D gene: NA; clone size: NA; J gene: TRBJ2-7; CDR3 protein: CASSWTGSLAVSYEQYF; CDR3 DNA: TGTGCCAGCAGCTGGACAGGGAGCCTAGCGGTAAGCTACGAGCAGTACTTC
V gene: TRBV5-4; D gene: NA; clone size: once; J gene: TRBJ1-1; CDR3 protein: CASSLVIGWGTEAFF; CDR3 DNA: TGTGCCAGCAGCTTGGTTATAGGGTGGGGCACTGAAGCTTTCTTT
V gene: TRBV6-7; D gene: NA; clone size: NA; J gene: TRBJ2-2; CDR3 protein: CASSYSSRTGSGELFF; CDR3 DNA: TGTGCCAGCAGTTACTCGAGTAGGACGGGCTCCGGGGAGCTGTTTTTT
V gene: TRBV9; D gene: NA; clone size: NA; J gene: TRBJ1-6; CDR3 protein: CASSVDHRKGNSPLHF; CDR3 DNA: TGTGCCAGCAGCGTAGACCACCGAAAGGGTAATTCACCCCTCCACTTT
V gene: TRBV7-9; D gene: TRBD2; clone size: NA; J gene: TRBJ2-7; CDR3 protein: CASSLARAGGPTYEQYF; CDR3 DNA: TGTGCCAGCAGCTTAGCGAGAGCGGGAGGGCCTACCTACGAGCAGTACTTC
V gene: TRBV5-6; D gene: NA; clone size: NA; J gene: TRBJ1-2; CDR3 protein: CASSGPSDYGYTF; CDR3 DNA: TGTGCCAGCAGCGGCCCGAGTGACTATGGCTACACCTTC
V gene: TRBV27; D gene: TRBD1; clone size: NA; J gene: TRBJ2-3; CDR3 protein: CASSFQDRETDTQYF; CDR3 DNA: TGTGCCAGCAGTTTCCAGGACAGGGAGACAGATACGCAGTATTTT
V gene: TRBV5-4; D gene: TRBD1; clone size: NA; J gene: TRBJ2-5; CDR3 protein: CASSLGQGPYQETQYF; CDR3 DNA: TGTGCCAGCAGCCTCGGACAGGGCCCCTACCAAGAGACCCAGTACTTC
V gene: TRBV12-5; D gene: NA; clone size: NA; J gene: TRBJ2-1; CDR3 protein: CASGLRAGSYNEQFF; CDR3 DNA: TGTGCTAGTGGTTTGCGGGCCGGGTCCTACAATGAGCAGTTCTTC
V gene: TRBV6-5; D gene: NA; clone size: NA; J gene: TRBJ2-3; CDR3 protein: CASSYILRGTADTQYF; CDR3 DNA: TGTGCCAGCAGTTACATTTTACGGGGTACCGCAGATACGCAGTATTTT
V gene: TRBV27; D gene: TRBD2; clone size: NA; J gene: TRBJ2-1; CDR3 protein: CASSLWTQASGLYNEQFF; CDR3 DNA: TGTGCCAGCAGTTTATGGACCCAGGCTAGCGGGCTCTACAATGAGCAGTTCTTC
V gene: TRBV30; D gene: NA; clone size: NA; J gene: TRBJ2-7; CDR3 protein: CAWNGGSYEQYF; CDR3 DNA: TGTGCCTGGAACGGCGGGTCCTACGAGCAGTACTTC
V gene: TRBV18; D gene: NA; clone size: NA; J gene: TRBJ2-2; CDR3 protein: CASSPSTGELFF; CDR3 DNA: TGTGCCAGCTCACCGAGCACCGGGGAGCTGTTTTTT
V gene: TRBV19; D gene: TRBD2; clone size: NA; J gene: TRBJ2-1; CDR3 protein: CASSIEGSREVQFF; CDR3 DNA: TGTGCCAGTAGTATAGAAGGAAGTCGGGAGGTGCAGTTCTTC
V gene: TRBV6-1; D gene: NA; clone size: NA; J gene: TRBJ2-7; CDR3 protein: CASSEEVPVEQYF; CDR3 DNA: TGTGCCAGCAGTGAAGAGGTCCCCGTGGAGCAGTACTTC
V gene: TRBV2; D gene: NA; clone size: NA; J gene: TRBJ1-1; CDR3 protein: CASSGEGSTEAFF; CDR3 DNA: TGTGCCAGCAGTGGGGAGGGGTCGACTGAAGCTTTCTTT
V gene: TRBV5-1; D gene: TRBD2; clone size: NA; J gene: TRBJ2-3; CDR3 protein: CASSLILAGADTQYF; CDR3 DNA: TGCGCCAGCAGCTTGATCCTAGCGGGAGCGGATACGCAGTATTTT
V gene: TRBV19; D gene: NA; clone size: NA; J gene: TRBJ1-5; CDR3 protein: CASSIVLGRDLRPQHF; CDR3 DNA: TGTGCCAGTAGTATAGTCTTGGGCAGGGACCTTAGGCCCCAGCATTTT
V gene: TRBV11-2; D gene: TRBD1; clone size: NA; J gene: TRBJ2-7; CDR3 protein: CASSLSDRGYEQYF; CDR3 DNA: TGTGCCAGCAGCTTATCGGACAGGGGCTACGAGCAGTACTTC
V gene: TRBV5-1; D gene: TRBD1; clone size: NA; J gene: TRBJ1-4; CDR3 protein: CASSTDRVGEKLFF; CDR3 DNA: TGCGCCAGCAGCACAGACAGGGTAGGAGAAAAACTGTTTTTT
V gene: TRBV10-3; D gene: TRBD2; clone size: NA; J gene: TRBJ2-1; CDR3 protein: CATRAGEYNEQFF; CDR3 DNA: TGTGCCACGAGGGCGGGGGAATACAATGAGCAGTTCTTC
V gene: TRBV28; D gene: NA; clone size: NA; J gene: TRBJ2-7; CDR3 protein: CASSGVEQYF; CDR3 DNA: TGTGCCAGCTCGGGTGTCGAGCAGTACTTC
V gene: TRBV11-3; D gene: TRBD2; clone size: NA; J gene: TRBJ2-7; CDR3 protein: CASSLGSSGTVTLSRCEQYF; CDR3 DNA: TGTGCCAGCAGCTTAGGGTCTAGCGGGACTGTAACCCTCTCCCGCTGCGAGCAGTACTTC
V gene: TRBV13; D gene: NA; clone size: NA; J gene: TRBJ2-2; CDR3 protein: CASRRAPEPGELFF; CDR3 DNA: TGTGCCAGCAGGCGAGCCCCCGAACCCGGGGAGCTGTTTTTT
V gene: TRBV6-5; D gene: NA; clone size: NA; J gene: TRBJ2-1; CDR3 protein: CASSYSQITYNEQFF; CDR3 DNA: TGTGCCAGCAGTTATAGCCAAATTACCTACAATGAGCAGTTCTTC
V gene: TRBV5-4; D gene: NA; clone size: NA; J gene: TRBJ2-1; CDR3 protein: CASSLSAGVNEQFF; CDR3 DNA: TGTGCCAGCAGCTTGTCGGCAGGGGTCAATGAGCAGTTCTTC
V gene: TRBV18; D gene: TRBD2; clone size: NA; J gene: TRBJ2-7; CDR3 protein: CASSPPVLAGIFYEQYF; CDR3 DNA: TGTGCCAGCTCACCACCAGTCCTAGCGGGCATTTTCTACGAGCAGTACTTC
V gene: TRBV10-1; D gene: TRBD2; clone size: NA; J gene: TRBJ2-7; CDR3 protein: CASSESGLAGLVYEQYF; CDR3 DNA: TGCGCCAGCAGTGAGTCGGGACTAGCGGGACTTGTGTACGAGCAGTACTTC
V gene: TRBV27; D gene: NA; clone size: NA; J gene: TRBJ2-1; CDR3 protein: CASSPQRLGLQFF; CDR3 DNA: TGTGCCAGCAGTCCACAGAGACTAGGATTGCAGTTCTTC
V gene: TRBV27; D gene: TRBD2; clone size: NA; J gene: TRBJ2-2; CDR3 protein: CASSTQRGENTGELFF; CDR3 DNA: TGTGCCAGCAGTACTCAGCGGGGGGAAAACACCGGGGAGCTGTTTTTT
V gene: TRBV29-1; D gene: NA; clone size: NA; J gene: TRBJ2-3; CDR3 protein: CSTGSDTQYF; CDR3 DNA: TGCAGCACCGGCTCAGATACGCAGTATTTT
V gene: TRBV2; D gene: TRBD2; clone size: NA; J gene: TRBJ2-7; CDR3 protein: CASSSMGLAASYEQYF; CDR3 DNA: TGTGCCAGCAGTTCTATGGGACTAGCGGCCTCCTACGAGCAGTACTTC